This T cell receptor (beta chain) originates from a study of CD8 T cells in ankylosing spondylitis. Study-wide results and limits: As for the disease-linked clones, they showed a CD8+ phenotype and occurred at relatively low frequencies in peripheral blood. In the blood and synovial fluid of reactive arthritis, some motif variants had been previously reported.

The CDR3 spans 16 residues. Germline CDR1 SGHVS, CDR2 FQNEAQ. V lost 5 bases and J 5 bases, leaving 21 bases between the germline ends. This clonotype was seen many times. The target antigen is unknown. Quantitative 5'-RACE with molecular barcodes generated TCR beta libraries. TCRdb used MiXCR to reprocess the 5' RACE reads, holding one entry per CDR3 protein. The profile shows around 150,000 distinct CDR3 sequences, about 7% of them singletons. The chain has TRBV7-8 and TRBJ1-1, with a weak D call TRBD1 (6 bases). This receptor was identified in a female donor with ankylosing spondylitis or in good health (not recorded which). Sequencing was carried out using blood, either unsorted or a sorted T cell fraction (not recorded which). For the CDR3, the DNA is TGTGCCAGCAGCATCAGACGCGGAGGGGGAGGGACTGAAGCTTTCTTT. Translation: CASSIRRGGGGTEAFF.